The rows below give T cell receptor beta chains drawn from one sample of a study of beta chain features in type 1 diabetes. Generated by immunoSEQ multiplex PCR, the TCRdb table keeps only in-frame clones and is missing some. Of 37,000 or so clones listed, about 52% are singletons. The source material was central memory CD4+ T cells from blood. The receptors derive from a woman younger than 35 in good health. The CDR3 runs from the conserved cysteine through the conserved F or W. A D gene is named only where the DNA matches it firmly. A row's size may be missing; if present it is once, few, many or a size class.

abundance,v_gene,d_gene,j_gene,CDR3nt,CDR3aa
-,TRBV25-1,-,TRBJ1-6,TGTGCCAGCAGTGAGCGGGGGGCCCAATGGTCACCCCTCCACTTT,CASSERGAQWSPLHF
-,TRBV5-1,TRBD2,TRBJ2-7,TGCGCCAGCAGCCTCGAGGACGGCGGGGGGCTCTACGAGCAGTACTTC,CASSLEDGGGLYEQYF
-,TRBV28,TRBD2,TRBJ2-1,TGTGCCATCCTTAGCGGGAGTGATGGCTACAATGAGCAGTTCTTC,CAILSGSDGYNEQFF
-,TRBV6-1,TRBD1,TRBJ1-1,TGTGCCAGCAGTGGGGGACAGGGTCGCACTGAAGCTTTCTTT,CASSGGQGRTEAFF
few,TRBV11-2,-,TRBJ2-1,TGTGCCAGCAGCTTGGACCGGACAGTCGAGCAGTTCTTC,CASSLDRTVEQFF
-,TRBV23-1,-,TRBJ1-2,TGCGCCAGCAGTCACCGGAACTATGGCTACACCTTC,CASSHRNYGYTF
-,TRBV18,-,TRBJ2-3,TGTGCCAGCTCACCACAGGACAGAAGCACAGATACGCAGTATTTT,CASSPQDRSTDTQYF
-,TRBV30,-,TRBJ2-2,TGTGCCTGGAGTGTGGCAGGGGGGACCGGGGAGCTGTTTTTT,CAWSVAGGTGELFF
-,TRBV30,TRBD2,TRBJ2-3,TGTGCCTGGAGAAGACTAGCGGGGGAGACCACAGATACGCAGTATTTT,CAWRRLAGETTDTQYF
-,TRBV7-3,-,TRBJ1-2,TGTGCCAGCAGCCCTGATCCAGGGGCTCTCTATGGCTACACCTTC,CASSPDPGALYGYTF
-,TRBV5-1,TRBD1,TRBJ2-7,TGCGCCAGCAGCTTGAGTACAGGGGGCTACGAGCAGTACTTC,CASSLSTGGYEQYF
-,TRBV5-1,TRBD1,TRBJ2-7,TGCGCCAGCAGCAAGGGACAGGGGGGCTCCTACGAGCAGTACTTC,CASSKGQGGSYEQYF
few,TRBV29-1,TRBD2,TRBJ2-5,TGCAGCGTGGGAGAGACGGGGGGGACCCAGTACTTC,CSVGETGGTQYF
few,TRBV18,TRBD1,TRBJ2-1,TGTGCCAGCTCACAAGGACAGGGGGCCTACAATGAGCAGTTCTTC,CASSQGQGAYNEQFF
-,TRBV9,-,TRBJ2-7,TGTGCCAGCAGCCGCCAGGGGGGCTACGAGCAGTACTTC,CASSRQGGYEQYF
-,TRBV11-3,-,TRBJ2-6,TGTGCCAGCAGCTTAGTTGGCCGCCCCAACGTCCTGACTTTC,CASSLVGRPNVLTF
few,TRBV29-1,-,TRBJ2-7,TGCAGCGTCTCCCGGGACTCCACCGGCTACGAGCAGTACTTC,CSVSRDSTGYEQYF
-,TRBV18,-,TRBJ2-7,TGTGCCAGCTCTCTCACTAGGGAAAACTACGAGCAGTACTTC,CASSLTRENYEQYF